The 27 T cell receptor beta chains listed next were all sequenced from one sample in a study of blood T cell repertoires in COVID-19. Assay used: immunoSEQ multiplex PCR; TCRdb lists only in-frame clones, some missing. In the table there are a few hundred thousand clones, approximately 91% of which are singletons. Sequenced input: PBMCs or T cells enriched from blood (not recorded which). The receptors were sampled from a woman younger than 35 who had been exposed to COVID-19.

J is TRBJ1-1 and V is TRBV27; D ambiguous. The CDR3 loop spans 13 amino acids. The germline CDR1 and CDR2 sequences are MNHEY and SMNVEV (reference sequence). V was shortened by 4 bases and J by 0 bases, with 6 bases between the two germline ends. CDR3 amino acids: CASSSPLNTEAFF. The DNA for the CDR3 is TGTGCCAGCAGTTCTCCTTTGAACACTGAAGCTTTCTTT.

The chain joins TRBV28 to TRBJ2-3, with 7 bases identical to TRBD1. The CDR3 contains 18 residues. The V gene's germline CDR1 is MDHEN and CDR2 SYDVKM. V gave up 1 base and J gave up 2 bases; unmatched junction bases: 12. CDR3 region: CASSLSWVGDSPTDTQYF. The CDR3 nucleotides are TGTGCCAGCAGTTTATCGTGGGTCGGGGACAGCCCCACAGATACGCAGTATTTT.

The J gene is TRBJ1-2, the V gene TRBV6-5; D call uncertain. The CDR3 has 15 amino acids. V dropped 0 bases and J dropped 3 bases, with 11 bases sitting between them. Per the germline V gene, CDR1 is MNHEY and CDR2 is SVGAGI. The DNA of the CDR3 is TGTGCCAGCAGTTACTCGACTGAAACTCACTATGGCTACACCTTC. It specifies CASSYSTETHYGYTF.

The V call is TRBV28, the J call TRBJ1-1; D may be TRBD1 (5 bases). The CDR3 spans 15 residues. Germline V gene sequence: CDR1 MDHEN, CDR2 SYDVKM. V was clipped by 5 bases and J by 7 bases, with 20 bases between them. The CDR3 DNA follows: TGTGCCAGCAGTCATAGGAAAGGGGAGGGGATTGAAGCTTTCTTT. Amino acids: CASSHRKGEGIEAFF.

V is TRBV30 and J is TRBJ1-6; TRBD1 aligns across 7 bases. V gave up 0 bases and J gave up 6 bases; unmatched junction bases: 2. Germline CDR1 and CDR2: GTSNPN and SVGIG (reference sequence). CDR3 length: 14 amino acids. The CDR3 nucleotides read TGTGCCTGGAGTGTACACAGGGGTAATTCACCCCTCCACTTT. Protein sequence: CAWSVHRGNSPLHF.

The CDR3 DNA reads as TGTGCCAGCAGCAACCGACAGGGACTCTATGGCTACACCTTC. Protein: CASSNRQGLYGYTF. The rearrangement uses TRBV13 and TRBJ1-2, with 7 bases lining up with TRBD1. The CDR3 totals 14 residues. In germline, CDR1 is PRHDT, CDR2 FYEKMQ (reference sequence). V was pared by 5 bases and J by 4 bases, with 7 bases of the junction left unmatched.

The CDR3 region has the DNA TGCGCCAGCAGCTCCGGACTGAGTACCTCCTACGAGCAGTACTTC. Translated: CASSSGLSTSYEQYF. The chain uses TRBV10-1 and TRBJ2-7; a possible D gene is TRBD2 (5 bases). CDR1 WNHNN and CDR2 SYGVQD come from the germline V gene (reference sequence). The CDR3 length is 15 residues. V was trimmed by 6 bases and J by 0 bases, leaving 15 bases between them.

The chain joins TRBV14 to TRBJ1-1, with D perhaps matching TRBD1 (6 bases). This CDR3 comprises 14 residues. Germline assignment: CDR1 SGHDN and CDR2 FVKESK. V lost 8 bases and J 1 base, leaving 14 bases between the germline ends. For the CDR3, the DNA is TGTGCCAGCCTTCCCAAAGGGGGGAACACTGAAGCTTTCTTT. As protein: CASLPKGGNTEAFF.

The rearrangement links TRBV7-3 to TRBJ1-3; the match to TRBD1 covers 8 bases. Trimming cost V 2 bases and J 3 bases; bases outside gene matches: 3. CDR1 is SGHTA, CDR2 FQGTGA, per germline. CDR3 length: 15 residues. The CDR3 protein is CASSLQGAYGNTIYF. The CDR3 coding sequence is TGTGCCAGCAGCTTACAGGGGGCTTATGGAAACACCATATATTTT. Full variable domain (rest looked up from reference TRBV7-3 and TRBJ1-3): GAGVSQTPSNKVTEKGKYVELRCDPISGHTALYWYRQSLGQGPEFLIYFQGTGAADDSGLPNDRFFAVRPEGSVSTLKIQRTERGDSAVYLCASSLQGAYGNTIYFGEGSWLTVV.

This clone was counted between two and nine times. V and J are TRBV27 and TRBJ2-2; TRBD2 matches at 9 bases. The V gene end was trimmed by 3 bases and the J gene end by 1 base; junction bases not matched to a gene: 6. CDR3 length: 17 residues. Germline CDR1 MNHEY, CDR2 SMNVEV (reference sequence). The CDR3: CASSFYQTSGNTGELFF. The CDR3 DNA follows: TGTGCCAGCAGTTTTTATCAGACTAGCGGGAACACCGGGGAGCTGTTTTTT.

The gene calls are TRBV4-1 and TRBJ2-2, with 11 bases identical to TRBD2. Germline CDR1 is MGHRA and CDR2 is YSYEKL. CDR3 length: 18 residues. V shed 3 bases, J shed 1 base, and the junction held 7 bases outside the gene matches. DNA for the CDR3: TGCGCCAGCAGCCATCCGACCGGGACTAGCGGGAACACCGGGGAGCTGTTTTTT. Residues: CASSHPTGTSGNTGELFF.

The rearrangement uses TRBV2 and TRBJ2-1; TRBD1 matches 10 bases. The V segment lost 3 bases and the J segment 8 bases; nucleotides outside the gene matches: 10. This CDR3 is 16 amino acids long. The germline CDR1 and CDR2 sequences are SNHLY and FYNNEI. Here the CDR3 reads CASSEMTGGIWDEQFF. The CDR3 coding sequence is TGTGCCAGCAGTGAGATGACAGGGGGCATTTGGGATGAGCAGTTCTTC.

The chain combines TRBV30 with TRBJ1-2; TRBD1 is a possible D gene (6 bases). The CDR3 runs to 13 residues. V dropped 0 bases and J dropped 8 bases, with 13 bases sitting between them. Germline CDR1 and CDR2: GTSNPN and SVGIG (reference sequence). The CDR3 spells CAWSVLSGGGYTF. CDR3 bases: TGTGCCTGGAGTGTACTAAGTGGGGGCGGCTACACCTTC.

The chain carries TRBV19 and TRBJ1-2, with D perhaps TRBD1 (5 bases). Germline V CDR1 and CDR2: LNHDA, SQIVND (reference sequence). V lost 4 bases to trimming and J lost 7 bases, with 16 bases between them. The CDR3 spans 14 residues. CDR3 nucleotide sequence: TGTGCCAGTAGTAATGGTCAGGGATGGAGTGGCTACACCTTC. Protein: CASSNGQGWSGYTF.

V and J are TRBV19 and TRBJ2-3; TRBD2 agrees at 10 bases. This CDR3 is 17 amino acids long. Looked up from germline, CDR1 is LNHDA and CDR2 is SQIVND (reference sequence). The trim removed 5 bases at V and 2 bases at J, leaving 10 bases unmatched. As DNA, the CDR3 is TGTGCCAGTAGTTACCTAGCGGGGGCGAATCCCACAGATACGCAGTATTTT. It encodes CASSYLAGANPTDTQYF.

This clone showed up just once. J is TRBJ1-1 and V is TRBV6-5; D perhaps matches TRBD1 (5 bases). This CDR3 has 14 amino acids. Trimming removed 10 bases from V and 3 bases from J, with 18 bases in between. Germline lookup yields CDR1 MNHEY and CDR2 SVGAGI. CDR3 nucleotide sequence: TGTGCCACCCAGGACCTGCAGGGCTACACTGAAGCTTTCTTT. Protein product: CATQDLQGYTEAFF.

The chain couples TRBV25-1 to TRBJ2-7, with TRBD1 as a possible D gene (5 bases). The V gene lost 1 base and the J gene lost 6 bases, with 13 bases spanning the gap. This CDR3 region has 14 residues. Germline values: CDR1 MGHDK, CDR2 SYGVNS. CDR3 sequence reads: CASSESLGRGEQYF. The CDR3 DNA reads as TGTGCCAGCAGTGAATCGTTGGGGCGCGGCGAGCAGTACTTC.

The chain links TRBV5-1 to TRBJ1-4, with TRBD1 as a possible D gene (5 bases). There are 14 residues in the CDR3. From germline, CDR1 is SGHRS and CDR2 YFSETQ. V shed 7 bases and J shed 6 bases, with 16 bases lying between them. The CDR3 nucleotides read TGCGCCAGCCAATGGGGGGTTATGGATGAAAAACTGTTTTTT. Encoded protein: CASQWGVMDEKLFF.

This clone showed up just once. This chain links TRBV9 with TRBJ1-2; unclear D gene. V was clipped by 3 bases and J by 7 bases, with 10 bases between them. The CDR3 is made up of 12 amino acids. Germline V gene data show CDR1 as SGDLS and CDR2 as YYNGEE. This chain's CDR3 is CASSAAGSGYTF. CDR3 nucleotide sequence: TGTGCCAGCAGCGCCGCGGGGAGTGGCTACACCTTC. Filled out from reference TRBV9 and TRBJ1-2, the complete variable domain reads DSGVTQTPKHLITATGQRVTLRCSPRSGDLSVYWYQQSLDQGLQFLIQYYNGEERAKGNILERFSAQQFPDLHSELNLSSLELGDSALYFCASSAAGSGYTFGSGTRLTVV.

The chain joins TRBV28 to TRBJ2-2, with TRBD2 identical over 7 bases. With 7 bases clipped from V and 0 bases from J, the junction kept 5 bases outside the gene matches. CDR1 is MDHEN, CDR2 SYDVKM, per germline. This CDR3 contains 15 residues. CDR3 loop: CASTLGGSNTGELFF. The CDR3 coding sequence is TGTGCCAGCACCCTGGGAGGGTCGAACACCGGGGAGCTGTTTTTT.

To note about this clone: Other DNA sequences from this sample encode an identical CDR3 as well. The chain employs TRBV2 and TRBJ1-6; 8 bases are shared with TRBD1. CDR3 length: 13 amino acids. The junction had 0 bases not matched to a gene; V was cut back by 4 bases and J by 7 bases. CDR1 and CDR2 from the germline V gene are SNHLY and FYNNEI. In DNA form, the CDR3 reads TGTGCCAGCAGTGGACAGGGGAATTCACCCCTCCACTTT. Its protein is CASSGQGNSPLHF.

The rearrangement links TRBV5-4 to TRBJ2-5; the match to TRBD2 covers 9 bases. The trim removed 2 bases at V and 5 bases at J, leaving 22 bases unmatched. From germline, CDR1 is SGHNT and CDR2 YYREEE (reference sequence). The CDR3 has 20 residues. The CDR3, as DNA: TGTGCCAGCAGCTTTGACTTGCGGGGGGGCCGATACGGATCTCACGAGACCCAGTACTTC. This gives the protein CASSFDLRGGRYGSHETQYF.

The CDR3 nucleotides read TGTGCCAGCGGACAGGGGGAAGCTAACTATGGCTACACCTTC. Residues: CASGQGEANYGYTF. The chain joins TRBV6-5 to TRBJ1-2; 10 bases align to TRBD1. The V segment lost 8 bases and the J segment 0 bases; nucleotides outside the gene matches: 3. Germline assignment: CDR1 MNHEY and CDR2 SVGAGI. This CDR3 has 14 amino acids.

V and J are TRBV30 and TRBJ1-1, with 7 bases that match TRBD1. V was clipped by 4 bases and J by 0 bases; unmatched bases: 11. Germline V gene data show CDR1 as GTSNPN and CDR2 as SVGIG (reference sequence). The CDR3 runs 16 residues. The CDR3 is CAWNGRQGVMNTEAFF. CDR3 bases: TGTGCCTGGAATGGGAGACAGGGTGTTATGAACACTGAAGCTTTCTTT.

The chain has TRBV10-3 and TRBJ1-2; D not resolved. The CDR3 extends over 15 amino acids. V gave up 0 bases and J gave up 2 bases, with 10 bases separating them. Per the germline V gene, CDR1 is ENHRY and CDR2 is SYGVKD. Written as DNA, the CDR3 is TGTGCCATCAGTGAGTCCCCTCCCGCGAACTATGGCTACACCTTC. The encoded protein is CAISESPPANYGYTF.

The DNA of the CDR3 is TGTGCCATCAGAGAGGGACAGGGGCCCACAGATACGCAGTATTTT. Its protein is CAIREGQGPTDTQYF. V gene TRBV10-3 combines with J gene TRBJ2-3, with TRBD1 matching over 10 bases. V trimming: 6 bases; J trimming: 2 bases; junction bases outside the gene matches: 5. This CDR3 is 15 amino acids long. CDR1 and CDR2 (germline): ENHRY, SYGVKD.

The V and J genes are TRBV30 and TRBJ1-2, with no clear D. The germline gives CDR1 GTSNPN, CDR2 SVGIG (reference sequence). The length of the CDR3 is 13 residues. The ends were cut back, 0 bases at V and 3 bases at J, with 8 bases in the middle. The CDR3 DNA sequence: TGTGCCTGGAGTGTATCGCACTACTATGGCTACACCTTC. Residues: CAWSVSHYYGYTF.